The sequence of this TCR beta chain was determined in a study of metastatic and nonmetastatic thyroid tumors. Study information: A comparison of repertoires was made across blood and tumor or nodule tissue from malignant and benign thyroid patients. Study-wide results and caveats: Significantly higher TCR beta diversity was reportedly seen in malignant thyroid tumors than benign nodules, in blood and tumor.

This clone was recorded at least ten times. Its cognate antigen is unknown. In the original analysis: Researchers built a distant-metastasis classifier for papillary thyroid cancer that drew on CDR3 differences across clinicopathological groups. TCRdb re-called the PCR reads through MiXCR. It is TCRdb's table, rather than the study itself, that gives the V and J calls and clone size. This sample has more than 13,000 clones, with around 22% found just once. Thyroid surgery was preceded by no treatment in any patient. The clonotype originates from a female donor with papillary thyroid cancer or a benign thyroid nodule (not recorded which). Some clones in this sample may be carry-over from other donors' samples. The source material was blood.

CDR3 coding DNA: TGTGCCACCAGTCCAGCGGGAGGGTCCTACAATGAGCAGTTCTTC. Translated, it gives CATSPAGGSYNEQFF. This chain joins TRBV15 and TRBJ2-1; 10 bases align to TRBD2. The CDR3 length is 15 residues. Trimming at V came to 6 bases and at J to 1 base, leaving 3 bases not matched to a gene. The V gene's germline CDR1 is LNHNV and CDR2 YYDKDF (reference sequence).